The next 3 T cell receptor beta chains were all read from a single sample in a study of lymphopenia after photon versus proton radiotherapy. The method was immunoSEQ multiplex PCR; TCRdb's version includes in-frame clones alone and lacks a portion of them. The data contain tens of thousands of clones, about 92% of them singletons. Sequences were derived from peripheral blood, sampled from a patient treated with photon-based radiotherapy. These receptors were obtained from a woman in her forties or fifties with cholangiocarcinoma.

This clone was seen more than once but under ten times. V and J are TRBV4-3 and TRBJ2-7; TRBD2 matches 10 bases. V shed 0 bases and J 2 bases; nucleotides not matched to a gene: 13. CDR1 LGHNA and CDR2 YSLEER come from the germline V gene. The CDR3 is made up of 19 amino acids. The CDR3 here is CASSQDPPSGGASPYEQYF. As DNA, the CDR3 is TGCGCCAGCAGCCAAGATCCCCCCAGCGGGGGGGCTTCTCCCTACGAGCAGTACTTC.

V is TRBV9 and J is TRBJ1-1; no clear D gene. Germline V gives CDR1 SGDLS, CDR2 YYNGEE. CDR3 size: 14 residues. V lost 0 bases, J lost 1 base, and 7 bases lay in between. This chain's CDR3 is CASSVVAENTEAFF. The CDR3 DNA is TGTGCCAGCAGCGTAGTGGCGGAGAACACTGAAGCTTTCTTT. The full variable domain, its missing parts supplied by reference TRBV9 and TRBJ1-1, is DSGVTQTPKHLITATGQRVTLRCSPRSGDLSVYWYQQSLDQGLQFLIQYYNGEERAKGNILERFSAQQFPDLHSELNLSSLELGDSALYFCASSVVAENTEAFFGQGTRLTVV.

In its sample, this clone was seen a few times. The chain couples TRBV7-2 to TRBJ1-2; a possible D gene is TRBD1 (6 bases). CDR1 is SGHTA, CDR2 FQGNSA, per germline. This CDR3 contains 17 residues. The ends were cut back, 4 bases at V and 3 bases at J, with 21 bases in the middle. For the CDR3, the DNA is TGTGCCAGCAGCTCACCTCCTTCCTTGACAGGCCACTATGGCTACACCTTC. Amino acid sequence: CASSSPPSLTGHYGYTF.